These T cell receptor beta chains were read from a single sample in a study of T-cell memory formation after mild COVID-19. One entry per CDR3 protein results from TCRdb running MiXCR on the 5' RACE reads. The sample has around 150,000 distinct CDR3 sequences; about 28% are singletons. Input material: PBMCs or a T cell subset sorted from them (not recorded which). The receptors here all came from an adult woman who had mild COVID-19 (a few samples of this study predate the infection). Cell type and time point are not known. Both conserved end residues are part of each CDR3. A D gene is named only where the DNA matches it firmly. Clone size appears in some rows only: once, few, many, or a class for an expanded clone.

-	TRBV6-2/TRBV6-3	TRBJ2-7	few	CASSWGQGLPYEQYF	TGTGCCAGCAGTTGGGGCCAGGGCCTACCCTACGAGCAGTACTTC
TRBD1	TRBV13	TRBJ2-2	-	CASTLGDFGTANTGELFF	TGTGCCAGCACCTTAGGAGATTTCGGGACAGCTAACACCGGGGAGCTGTTTTTT
-	TRBV6-2/TRBV6-3	TRBJ2-7	few	CATHFGGASDEQYF	TGTGCCACCCATTTCGGGGGCGCAAGCGATGAGCAGTACTTC
-	TRBV7-8	TRBJ2-3	-	CASSPRAGTQPQTQYF	TGTGCCAGCAGCCCCCGCGCCGGGACCCAACCGCAGACGCAGTATTTT
TRBD1	TRBV7-6	TRBJ2-3	few	CASSPGAGGDRRADTQYF	TGTGCCAGCAGCCCCGGGGCAGGGGGCGATCGTAGGGCAGATACGCAGTATTTT
-	TRBV2	TRBJ2-2	-	CARTLQGTGELFF	TGTGCCAGAACACTTCAGGGTACCGGGGAGCTGTTTTTT
TRBD1	TRBV5-1	TRBJ1-1	few	CASSSLTGETEAFF	TGCGCCAGCAGTTCCCTGACAGGGGAAACTGAAGCTTTCTTT
-	TRBV2	TRBJ2-3	few	CASSELDTQYF	TGTGCCAGCAGTGAGCTAGATACGCAGTATTTT
TRBD2	TRBV12-3/TRBV12-4	TRBJ2-3	few	CASSRSGTSTDTQYF	TGTGCCAGCAGCCGGAGCGGGACCAGCACAGATACGCAGTATTTT
TRBD2	TRBV5-1	TRBJ2-1	-	CASSTLGLAGENEQFF	TGCGCCAGCAGCACTTTGGGACTAGCGGGAGAGAACGAGCAGTTCTTC
-	TRBV15	TRBJ1-2	-	CATSSRANYGYTF	TGTGCCACCAGCAGCCGCGCTAACTATGGCTACACCTTC
TRBD2	TRBV29-1	TRBJ2-3	few	CSVRLAGTTDTQYF	TGCAGCGTTAGACTAGCGGGAACCACAGATACGCAGTATTTT
-	TRBV9	TRBJ2-1	-	CASSGGEGQYYNEQFF	TGTGCCAGCAGCGGGGGGGAGGGACAGTACTACAATGAGCAGTTCTTC